This record concerns one T cell receptor (beta chain) sequence. Germline CDR1 reads GTSNPN; CDR2 reads SVGIG (reference sequence). V was cut by 0 bases and J by 14 bases, with 8 bases left in between. This CDR3 has 11 amino acids. After constant-region reverse-primer amplification, full-length variable regions underwent semi-nested PCR with Nested Universal Primer A. MiXCR, run by TCRdb on the 5' RACE reads, gives a single entry per CDR3 protein. Here the sample spans 7,500 to 9,000 distinct CDR3 sequences, approximately 67% being singletons. Sequenced input: tumor-infiltrating naive CD4+ T cells sorted from the breast tumor. Subset in this sample: naive CD4+ T cells, CD4+CD45RA+CD25-. This sequence originates from a female donor with breast cancer. The V and J genes are TRBV30 and TRBJ1-6, with D hard to call. The CDR3 loop reads CAWSVRGSLHF. CDR3 in DNA: TGTGCCTGGAGTGTACGAGGGTCCCTCCACTTT.